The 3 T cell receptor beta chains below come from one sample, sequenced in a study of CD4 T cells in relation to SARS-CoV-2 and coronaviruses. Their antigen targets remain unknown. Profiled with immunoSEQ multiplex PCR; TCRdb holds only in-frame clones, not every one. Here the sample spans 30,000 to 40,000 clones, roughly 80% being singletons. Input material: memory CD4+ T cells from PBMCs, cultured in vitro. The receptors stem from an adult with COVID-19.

The CDR3 nucleotides are TGTGCCAGCAGCGTTGGTGGTAGCACAGATACGCAGTATTTT. Protein sequence: CASSVGGSTDTQYF. The gene calls are TRBV9 and TRBJ2-3; D is uncertain. The CDR3 runs to 14 residues. The germline CDR1 and CDR2 sequences are SGDLS and YYNGEE. Deletions cut 2 bases from V and 0 bases from J, with 7 bases between.

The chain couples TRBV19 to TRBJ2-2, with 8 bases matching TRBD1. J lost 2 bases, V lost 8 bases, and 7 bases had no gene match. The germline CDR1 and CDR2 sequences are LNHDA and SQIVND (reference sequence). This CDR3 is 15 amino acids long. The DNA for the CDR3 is TGTGCCAGTGGAAACCAGGGGGCTAACACCGGGGAGCTGTTTTTT. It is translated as CASGNQGANTGELFF.

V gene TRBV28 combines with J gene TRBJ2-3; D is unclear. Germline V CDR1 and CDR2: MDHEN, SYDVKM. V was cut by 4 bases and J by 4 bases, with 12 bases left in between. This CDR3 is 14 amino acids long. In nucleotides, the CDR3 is TGTGCCAGCAGTTCCCTTCCTGTTCCAGATACGCAGTATTTT. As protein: CASSSLPVPDTQYF.